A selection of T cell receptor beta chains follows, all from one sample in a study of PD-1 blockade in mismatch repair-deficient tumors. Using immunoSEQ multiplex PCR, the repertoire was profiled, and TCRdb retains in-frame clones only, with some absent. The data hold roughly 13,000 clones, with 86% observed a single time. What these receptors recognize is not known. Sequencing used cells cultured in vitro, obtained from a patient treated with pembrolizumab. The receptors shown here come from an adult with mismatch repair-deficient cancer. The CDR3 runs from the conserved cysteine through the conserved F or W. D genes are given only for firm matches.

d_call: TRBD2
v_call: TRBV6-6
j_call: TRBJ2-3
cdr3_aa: CASSSSLAGEADTQYF
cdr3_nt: TGTGCCAGCAGCTCGTCACTAGCGGGAGAGGCAGATACGCAGTATTTT

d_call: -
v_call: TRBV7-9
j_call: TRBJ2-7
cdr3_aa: CASSLAGGKQYF
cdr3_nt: TGTGCCAGCAGCTTAGCAGGGGGGAAGCAGTACTTC

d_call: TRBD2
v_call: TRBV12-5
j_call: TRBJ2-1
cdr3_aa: CASGPAGGLADYNEQFF
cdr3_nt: TGTGCTAGTGGACCCGCCGGGGGACTAGCGGATTACAATGAGCAGTTCTTC

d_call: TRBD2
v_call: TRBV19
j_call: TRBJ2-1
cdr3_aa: CARTGLAGHNEQFF
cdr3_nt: TGTGCCAGAACGGGACTAGCGGGGCACAATGAGCAGTTCTTC

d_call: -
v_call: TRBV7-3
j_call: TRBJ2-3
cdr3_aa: CASSAGLQPSTDTQYF
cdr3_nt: TGTGCCAGCAGCGCGGGACTGCAACCTAGCACAGATACGCAGTATTTT

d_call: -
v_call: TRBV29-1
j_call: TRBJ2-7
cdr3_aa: CSVEDSGGISYEQYF
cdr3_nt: TGCAGCGTTGAAGATAGTGGCGGGATCTCATACGAGCAGTACTTC

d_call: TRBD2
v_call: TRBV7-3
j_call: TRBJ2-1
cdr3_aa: CASSPFTGTRQNEQFF
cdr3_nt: TGTGCCAGCAGCCCTTTCACCGGGACTAGGCAGAATGAGCAGTTCTTC

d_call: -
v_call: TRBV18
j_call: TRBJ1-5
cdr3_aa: CASSPGGRESQHF
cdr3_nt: TGTGCCAGCTCACCTGGCGGAAGGGAGTCCCAGCATTTT

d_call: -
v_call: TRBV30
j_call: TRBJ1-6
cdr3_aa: CAWRRSSLGSPLHF
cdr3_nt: TGTGCCTGGAGAAGGTCCTCGCTAGGGTCACCCCTCCACTTT

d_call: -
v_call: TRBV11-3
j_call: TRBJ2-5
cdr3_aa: CASSLRVGETQYF
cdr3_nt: TGTGCCAGCAGTCTCAGGGTAGGAGAGACCCAGTACTTC

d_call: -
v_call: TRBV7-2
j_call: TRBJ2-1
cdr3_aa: CASSQGQRVEQFF
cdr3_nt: TGTGCCAGCAGCCAGGGGCAGCGGGTCGAGCAGTTCTTC

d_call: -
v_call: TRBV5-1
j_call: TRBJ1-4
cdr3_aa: CASSLVAASVEKLFF
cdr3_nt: TGCGCCAGCAGCTTGGTGGCAGCTTCGGTTGAAAAACTGTTTTTT

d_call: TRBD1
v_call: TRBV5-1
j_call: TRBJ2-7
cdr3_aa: CASSFDRDLSYEQYF
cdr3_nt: TGCGCCAGCAGCTTTGACAGGGATTTATCCTACGAGCAGTACTTC

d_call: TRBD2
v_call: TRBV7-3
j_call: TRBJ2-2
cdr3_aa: CASSPTSGRGRENTGELFF
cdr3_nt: TGTGCCAGCAGCCCGACTAGCGGGAGAGGCCGAGAGAACACCGGGGAGCTGTTTTTT

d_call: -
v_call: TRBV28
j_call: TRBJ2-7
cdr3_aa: CASSLFGANYEQYF
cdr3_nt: TGTGCCAGCAGTTTATTCGGGGCGAACTACGAGCAGTACTTC

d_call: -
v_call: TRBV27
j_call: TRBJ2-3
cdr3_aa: CASSSWEGDTQYF
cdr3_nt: TGTGCCAGCAGTTCCTGGGAAGGGGATACGCAGTATTTT

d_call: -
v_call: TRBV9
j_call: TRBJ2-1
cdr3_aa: CASARDPSYNEQFF
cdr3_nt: TGTGCCAGCGCTAGAGATCCGTCCTACAATGAGCAGTTCTTC

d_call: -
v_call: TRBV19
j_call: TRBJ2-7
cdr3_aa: CATSAQFSSYEQYF
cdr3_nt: TGTGCCACCTCGGCTCAGTTCAGCTCCTACGAGCAGTACTTC

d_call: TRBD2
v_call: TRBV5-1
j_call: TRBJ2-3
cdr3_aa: CASSLSGREEDTQYF
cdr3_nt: TGCGCCAGCAGCCTTAGCGGGAGGGAGGAAGATACGCAGTATTTT

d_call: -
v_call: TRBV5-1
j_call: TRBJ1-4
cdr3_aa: CASSFAQGGEKLFF
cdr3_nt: TGCGCCAGCAGTTTTGCACAGGGAGGTGAAAAACTGTTTTTT

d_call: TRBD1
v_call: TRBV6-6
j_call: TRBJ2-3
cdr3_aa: CASSQLDRGRHTQYF
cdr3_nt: TGTGCCAGCAGTCAACTGGACAGGGGGCGGCATACGCAGTATTTT

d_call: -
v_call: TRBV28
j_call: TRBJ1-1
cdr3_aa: CASSLYPETEAFF
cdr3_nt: TGTGCCAGCAGTTTATATCCGGAGACTGAAGCTTTCTTT